The 30 T cell receptor beta chains given below trace back to one sample, sequenced in a study of OX40 agonist ivuxolimab in advanced cancers. The method was immunoSEQ multiplex PCR; TCRdb's version includes in-frame clones alone and lacks a portion of them. The data show 63,000 or so clones, roughly 84% seen once. This specimen consisted of CD4+ or CD8+ T cells sorted from blood, obtained in a trial of the OX40 agonist ivuxolimab. The receptors were sampled from an adult with an advanced solid tumor such as melanoma, head and neck, liver or kidney cancer.

The chain joins TRBV11-2 to TRBJ1-1; maybe TRBD1 (5 bases). Per the germline V gene, CDR1 is SGHAT and CDR2 is FQNNGV. This CDR3 spans 17 amino acids. V was pared by 1 base and J by 0 bases, with 15 bases between. CDR3 nucleotide sequence: TGTGCCAGCAGCTTAGGGGGATGGGGGAATATGAACACTGAAGCTTTCTTT. Amino acids: CASSLGGWGNMNTEAFF. The whole variable domain, filled in from reference TRBV11-2 and TRBJ1-1, reads EAGVAQSPRYKIIEKRQSVAFWCNPISGHATLYWYQQILGQGPKLLIQFQNNGVVDDSQLPKDRFSAERLKGVDSTLKIQPAKLEDSAVYLCASSLGGWGNMNTEAFFGQGTRLTVV.

The table lists this clone with many counts. The sample contains more than one DNA sequence encoding this CDR3. The chain uses TRBV28 and TRBJ1-2; the D gene is possibly TRBD1 (5 bases). Looked up from germline, CDR1 is MDHEN and CDR2 is SYDVKM. Trimming cost V 10 bases and J 5 bases, with 14 bases left between them. CDR3 length: 12 amino acids. CDR3 residues: CATRSGRYGYTF. The CDR3 DNA follows: TGTGCCACCAGATCGGGGCGTTATGGCTACACCTTC.

The chain recombines TRBV5-1 with TRBJ1-6; 8 nucleotides align to TRBD1. The CDR3 spans 15 residues. V was pared by 1 base and J by 6 bases, with 3 bases of the junction left unmatched. Per the germline V gene, CDR1 is SGHRS and CDR2 is YFSETQ. The CDR3 sequence is CASSLTTGVNSPLHF. CDR3 coding DNA: TGCGCCAGCAGCTTGACGACAGGGGTTAATTCACCCCTCCACTTT. The full variable domain, with the rest looked up from reference TRBV5-1 and TRBJ1-6, is KAGVTQTPRYLIKTRGQQVTLSCSPISGHRSVSWYQQTPGQGLQFLFEYFSETQRNKGNFPGRFSGRQFSNSRSEMNVSTLELGDSALYLCASSLTTGVNSPLHFGNGTRLTVT.

V is TRBV4-1 and J is TRBJ1-6, with a possible D match to TRBD1 (6 bases). Trimming took 3 bases from V and 7 from J, leaving 16 bases between them. Per germline, CDR1 MGHRA and CDR2 YSYEKL. The CDR3 has 16 amino acids. For the CDR3, the DNA is TGCGCCAGCAGCCACAGATGGACAGCTACAAATTCACCCCTCCACTTT. Amino acids: CASSHRWTATNSPLHF.

This clone is a singleton in its sample. V is TRBV7-3 and J is TRBJ1-5; the D is unclear. CDR1 SGHTA and CDR2 FQGTGA come from the germline V gene. This CDR3 is 13 amino acids long. Trimming took 5 bases from V and 3 from J, leaving 8 bases between them. The CDR3 is CASSQDFNQPQHF. DNA for the CDR3: TGTGCCAGCAGCCAGGATTTCAATCAGCCCCAGCATTTT.

This clone was counted a few times. The rearrangement uses TRBV9 and TRBJ1-6, with TRBD1 matching over 10 bases. Germline V CDR1 and CDR2: SGDLS, YYNGEE. Trimming removed 7 bases from V and 5 bases from J; junction bases left unmatched: 0. This CDR3 region has 13 residues. The CDR3 is CASGTGDNSPLHF. CDR3 sequence (DNA): TGTGCCAGCGGGACAGGGGATAATTCACCCCTCCACTTT.

The CDR3 reads CASSGSFNEQFF. In DNA, the CDR3 is TGCGCCAGCAGCGGGTCTTTCAATGAGCAGTTCTTC. The chain employs TRBV5-1 and TRBJ2-1, with no clear D. The ends were cut back, 4 bases at V and 6 bases at J, with 8 bases in the middle. The germline CDR1 and CDR2 sequences are SGHRS and YFSETQ. The CDR3 extends over 12 amino acids. Supplemented by reference TRBV5-1 and TRBJ2-1, the full variable domain reads KAGVTQTPRYLIKTRGQQVTLSCSPISGHRSVSWYQQTPGQGLQFLFEYFSETQRNKGNFPGRFSGRQFSNSRSEMNVSTLELGDSALYLCASSGSFNEQFFGPGTRLTVL.

The chain employs TRBV10-3 and TRBJ2-1, with D maybe TRBD1 (6 bases). Germline-derived CDR1 and CDR2 are ENHRY and SYGVKD. The CDR3 extends over 13 amino acids. V lost 6 bases and J 7 bases, leaving 13 bases between the germline ends. The CDR3 bases are TGTGCCATCAGCACAGGGACGGGGAATGAGCAGTTCTTC. Translating it yields CAISTGTGNEQFF.

The chain recombines TRBV4-3 with TRBJ2-1; 7 positions match TRBD2. Unmatched junction bases numbered 11, after V lost 0 bases and J lost 9 bases. CDR3 length: 16 amino acids. The germline gives CDR1 LGHNA, CDR2 YSLEER. CDR3 region: CASSQDQAGERGEQFF. The CDR3, as DNA: TGCGCCAGCAGCCAAGATCAGGCGGGGGAGCGGGGTGAGCAGTTCTTC.

CDR3 residues: CASSLVDGNTGELFF. CDR3 sequence (DNA): TGCGCCAGCAGCTTGGTGGACGGGAACACCGGGGAGCTGTTTTTT. The chain carries TRBV5-1 and TRBJ2-2; D unclear. The germline V gene encodes CDR1 SGHRS and CDR2 YFSETQ. Trimming pared 0 bases from V and 1 base from J, leaving 7 bases between. CDR3 length: 15 amino acids.

J is TRBJ2-2 and V is TRBV5-5; no clear D gene. The CDR3 contains 14 residues. The germline V gene has CDR1 SGHKS and CDR2 YYEKEE (reference sequence). V was trimmed by 0 bases and J by 0 bases, leaving 3 bases between them. CDR3 sequence reads: CASSLDSNTGELFF. CDR3 DNA sequence: TGTGCCAGCAGCTTGGATTCGAACACCGGGGAGCTGTTTTTT.

The chain couples TRBV29-1 to TRBJ2-5; either TRBD1 or TRBD2 may fit D (5 bases each). Near its end, the DNA agrees better with TRBJ2-7, so the J call may be wrong. Germline CDR1 and CDR2: SQVTM and ANQGSEA. This CDR3 has 12 residues. For the CDR3, the DNA is TGCAGCGTTGGAGGGGAGTCCTACGAGCAGTACTTC. This codes for CSVGGESYEQYF.

The V gene is TRBV7-2, the J gene TRBJ2-3; TRBD1 might be the D (6 bases). The CDR3 consists of 15 residues. V lost 5 bases, J lost 1 base, and 13 bases lay in between. Germline V CDR1 and CDR2: SGHTA, FQGNSA. CDR3: CASSPRAGGTDTQYF. In DNA form, the CDR3 reads TGTGCCAGCAGCCCGCGGGCAGGGGGCACAGATACGCAGTATTTT.

There are a few counts of this clone. The genes are TRBV6-5 and TRBJ1-2, with a weak D call TRBD1 (5 bases). The CDR3 totals 11 residues. The germline CDR1 and CDR2 sequences are MNHEY and SVGAGI. Trimming pared 6 bases from V and 7 bases from J, leaving 9 bases between. In nucleotides, the CDR3 is TGTGCCAGCAGGGGCAGGGTTGGCTACACCTTC. Protein sequence: CASRGRVGYTF.

The rearrangement joins TRBV6-5 to TRBJ1-2, with D unresolved. The V gene's germline CDR1 is MNHEY and CDR2 SVGAGI. Trimming removed 2 bases from V and 3 bases from J, with 13 bases in between. This CDR3 comprises 15 residues. This CDR3 reads CASSYTPAGHYGYTF. The CDR3 nucleotides are TGTGCCAGCAGTTACACCCCCGCGGGTCACTATGGCTACACCTTC.

The chain couples TRBV19 to TRBJ2-7, with D tentatively TRBD2 (7 bases). V lost 5 bases to trimming and J lost 4 bases, with 12 bases between them. This CDR3 has 13 amino acids. Per the germline V gene, CDR1 is LNHDA and CDR2 is SQIVND (reference sequence). CDR3 in amino acids: CASSFRGGYEQYF. CDR3 DNA sequence: TGTGCCAGTAGTTTTAGGGGGGGATACGAGCAGTACTTC.

This clone occurred a few times. As DNA, the CDR3 is TGTGCCAGCAGCTCGACAGTGAACACTGAAGCTTTCTTT. It specifies CASSSTVNTEAFF. The V and J genes are TRBV7-6 and TRBJ1-1; TRBD1 is a possible D gene (5 bases). The CDR3 is made up of 13 amino acids. Looked up from germline, CDR1 is SGHVS and CDR2 is FNYEAQ. V gave up 4 bases and J gave up 0 bases, with 6 bases separating them. Using reference TRBV7-6 and TRBJ1-1 for the parts outside the CDR3, the full variable domain is GAGVSQSPRYKVTKRGQDVALRCDPISGHVSLYWYRQALGQGPEFLTYFNYEAQQDKSGLPNDRFSAERPEGSISTLTIQRTEQRDSAMYRCASSSTVNTEAFFGQGTRLTVV.

The chain combines TRBV7-8 with TRBJ1-6; 9 bases align to TRBD1. This CDR3 has 16 amino acids. V was pared by 8 bases and J by 7 bases, with 12 bases of the junction left unmatched. Germline V gene lookup returns CDR1 SGHVS and CDR2 FQNEAQ. This CDR3 reads CASGPPGQGINSPLHF. The CDR3 region has the DNA TGTGCCAGCGGTCCTCCGGGACAGGGCATCAATTCACCCCTCCACTTT.

The genes are TRBV11-3 and TRBJ2-5, with a possible D match to TRBD1 (6 bases). Between the trimmed V and J ends, which lost 3 bases and 0 bases, there was a span of 17 bases. There are 17 residues in the CDR3. Germline loops: CDR1 SGHNT, CDR2 YENEEA. In DNA form, the CDR3 reads TGTGCCAGCAGCTTGCCCACAGGGACCCTGTACCAAGAGACCCAGTACTTC. Amino acid sequence: CASSLPTGTLYQETQYF.

This chain links TRBV7-6 with TRBJ2-2, with 7 bases fitting TRBD1. The CDR3 has 19 residues. Unmatched junction bases numbered 14, after V lost 4 bases and J lost 0 bases. The germline V gene encodes CDR1 SGHVS and CDR2 FNYEAQ. CDR3: CASSSSRRGGASNTGELFF. The CDR3 DNA reads TGTGCCAGCAGCTCTTCCCGTAGAGGGGGCGCGTCGAACACCGGGGAGCTGTTTTTT.

This sequence joins TRBV4-3 and TRBJ2-7; D may correspond to TRBD1 or TRBD2 (5 bases each). Germline CDR1 and CDR2: LGHNA and YSLEER. Between the trimmed V and J ends, which lost 3 bases and 1 base, there was a span of 16 bases. CDR3 length: 16 amino acids. This CDR3 reads CASSQSGTAISYEQYF. The DNA for the CDR3 is TGCGCCAGCAGCCAGTCCGGGACGGCTATTTCCTACGAGCAGTACTTC.

The chain couples TRBV10-3 to TRBJ1-2; the match to TRBD1 covers 9 bases. This CDR3 spans 13 amino acids. Germline-derived CDR1 and CDR2 are ENHRY and SYGVKD. After removal of 10 bases from V and 7 bases from J, the junction contained 10 bases not matched to a gene. The CDR3 DNA follows: TGTGCCACTTCGGACAGGGGAGATGGTGGCTACACCTTC. This codes for CATSDRGDGGYTF.

The chain couples TRBV5-4 to TRBJ1-5, with D possibly TRBD1 on 6 matching bases. Germline CDR1 is SGHNT and CDR2 is YYREEE (reference sequence). The ends were cut back, 0 bases at V and 7 bases at J, with 8 bases in the middle. CDR3 length: 13 amino acids. In DNA form, the CDR3 reads TGTGCCAGCAGCTTGGAGGGGGGGCAGCCCCAGCATTTT. Its translation: CASSLEGGQPQHF. Together with reference TRBV5-4 and TRBJ1-5, the CDR3 gives the full variable domain: ETGVTQSPTHLIKTRGQQVTLRCSSQSGHNTVSWYQQALGQGPQFIFQYYREEENGRGNFPPRFSGLQFPNYSSELNVNALELDDSALYLCASSLEGGQPQHFGDGTRLSIL.

The chain has TRBV5-1 and TRBJ1-1; D gene unclear. Germline CDR1 reads SGHRS; CDR2 reads YFSETQ. The CDR3 runs to 15 residues. The V end was cut by 3 bases, the J end by 0 bases, with 12 bases between. CDR3 in amino acids: CASSSQYPMNTEAFF. DNA for the CDR3: TGCGCCAGCAGCTCACAGTACCCCATGAACACTGAAGCTTTCTTT.

V is TRBV28 and J is TRBJ1-1; 9 nucleotides line up with TRBD1. Germline CDR1 reads MDHEN; CDR2 reads SYDVKM. Trimming took 7 bases from V and 8 from J; bases not matched to a gene: 14. This CDR3 comprises 15 residues. The CDR3 nucleotides read TGTGCCAGCAAGCTTACCCCGGGACAGGGTCGAGAAGCTTTCTTT. Its protein is CASKLTPGQGREAFF.

The chain links TRBV27 to TRBJ2-1; TRBD1 might be the D (6 bases). Germline V CDR1 and CDR2: MNHEY, SMNVEV (reference sequence). This CDR3 comprises 17 residues. V was trimmed by 5 bases and J by 4 bases, leaving 21 bases between them. The DNA of the CDR3 is TGTGCCAGCAGTGCCGGACAGTCACAATGGGCATACAATGAGCAGTTCTTC. Protein product: CASSAGQSQWAYNEQFF.

The chain joins TRBV5-1 to TRBJ2-7; a possible D gene is TRBD2 (5 bases). The CDR3 totals 13 residues. Per the germline V gene, CDR1 is SGHRS and CDR2 is YFSETQ. The V end was cut by 4 bases, the J end by 0 bases, with 8 bases between. The CDR3 nucleotides are TGCGCCAGCAGCCGAGGGTTCTCCTACGAGCAGTACTTC. It yields the protein CASSRGFSYEQYF.

This chain uses TRBV25-1 with TRBJ1-1; D call uncertain. With 6 bases removed from V and 4 bases from J, the gap between germline ends came to 21 bases. CDR3 length: 16 amino acids. CDR1 MGHDK and CDR2 SYGVNS come from the germline V gene. As DNA, the CDR3 is TGTGCCAGCAGCAGGCGGGGTGGAGGTCCGGGCACTGAAGCTTTCTTT. Its translation: CASSRRGGGPGTEAFF.

The V gene is TRBV9, the J gene TRBJ2-1, with D perhaps TRBD1 or TRBD2 (5 bases each). The V end was cut by 1 base, the J end by 3 bases, with 14 bases between. Germline V lookup: CDR1 SGDLS, CDR2 YYNGEE. The CDR3 has 16 amino acids. CDR3 amino acids: CASSVLGGGGYNEQFF. In DNA, the CDR3 is TGTGCCAGCAGCGTATTAGGTGGTGGGGGCTACAATGAGCAGTTCTTC. Complete variable domain (other parts from reference TRBV9 and TRBJ2-1): DSGVTQTPKHLITATGQRVTLRCSPRSGDLSVYWYQQSLDQGLQFLIQYYNGEERAKGNILERFSAQQFPDLHSELNLSSLELGDSALYFCASSVLGGGGYNEQFFGPGTRLTVL.

V is TRBV15 and J is TRBJ1-2; 9 nucleotides align to TRBD1. After removal of 4 bases from V and 8 bases from J, the junction contained 5 bases not matched to a gene. Germline V gene lookup returns CDR1 LNHNV and CDR2 YYDKDF (reference sequence). The CDR3 consists of 13 residues. This chain's CDR3 is CATSKDRGGGYTF. The CDR3 coding sequence is TGTGCCACCAGCAAGGACAGGGGTGGAGGCTACACCTTC.